Listed below are T cell receptor beta chains from one sample, sequenced in a study of beta chain features in type 1 diabetes. TCRdb's copy holds only in-frame clones and misses some; the assay was immunoSEQ multiplex PCR. The sample shows about 160,000 clones, about 8.3% of them seen only once. What was sequenced was central memory CD4+ T cells from blood. Every receptor here comes from a woman aged 18-29 years with type 1 diabetes. CDR3s include the opening cysteine and the closing phenylalanine or tryptophan. The D gene is left open where the match is weak. Not every row has a clone size; where given, it reads once, few, many or a size class.

clone_size: .; d_call: .; v_call: TRBV7-9; j_call: TRBJ2-1; cdr3_nt: TGTGCCAGCAGCTTAAGGACTACCCCTCGGAATGAGCAGTTCTTC; cdr3_aa: CASSLRTTPRNEQFF
clone_size: few; d_call: TRBD2; v_call: TRBV14; j_call: TRBJ2-7; cdr3_nt: TGTGCCAGCAGACCTAGCGGTTCCTACGAGCAGTACTTC; cdr3_aa: CASRPSGSYEQYF
clone_size: few; d_call: .; v_call: TRBV27; j_call: TRBJ2-1; cdr3_nt: TGTGCCAGCAGTTTATCCCGTTACCGTCGGTCCTACAATGAGCAGTTCTTC; cdr3_aa: CASSLSRYRRSYNEQFF
clone_size: few; d_call: TRBD2; v_call: TRBV7-2; j_call: TRBJ2-3; cdr3_nt: TGTGCCAGCAGCTTAGCTGGACTAGCGGTTAGCACAGATACGCAGTATTTT; cdr3_aa: CASSLAGLAVSTDTQYF
clone_size: .; d_call: TRBD2; v_call: TRBV7-9; j_call: TRBJ2-7; cdr3_nt: TGTGCCAGCAGCTTATCTGGTAGCGGGAGGGACGAGCAGTACTTC; cdr3_aa: CASSLSGSGRDEQYF
clone_size: few; d_call: TRBD1; v_call: TRBV13; j_call: TRBJ1-1; cdr3_nt: TGTGCCAGCAGCTTGACAGGGGGGGGGAACACTGAAGCTTTCTTT; cdr3_aa: CASSLTGGGNTEAFF
clone_size: .; d_call: .; v_call: TRBV30; j_call: TRBJ1-2; cdr3_nt: TGTGCCTGGAGTATCGGGGGAGGGTACTATGGCTACACCTTC; cdr3_aa: CAWSIGGGYYGYTF
clone_size: few; d_call: .; v_call: TRBV9; j_call: TRBJ2-1; cdr3_nt: TGTGCCAGCAGCGTAGCCCTGGTAGCGTCTGACAATGAGCAGTTCTTC; cdr3_aa: CASSVALVASDNEQFF
clone_size: .; d_call: .; v_call: TRBV30; j_call: TRBJ1-1; cdr3_nt: TGTGCCTGGAACGAGGACGGGGTCACTGAAGCTTTCTTT; cdr3_aa: CAWNEDGVTEAFF
clone_size: few; d_call: TRBD2; v_call: TRBV4-2; j_call: TRBJ2-2; cdr3_nt: TGTGCCAGCAGCCAAGACTCTAGCGGGAACACCGGGGAGCTGTTTTTT; cdr3_aa: CASSQDSSGNTGELFF
clone_size: many; d_call: TRBD1; v_call: TRBV2; j_call: TRBJ1-4; cdr3_nt: TGTGCCAGCATTATACTCGGGACAGGGCGTAAACTGTTTTTT; cdr3_aa: CASIILGTGRKLFF
clone_size: .; d_call: .; v_call: TRBV18; j_call: TRBJ2-7; cdr3_nt: TGTGCCAGCTCACAGAGGGGAGGCGACGAGCAGTACTTC; cdr3_aa: CASSQRGGDEQYF
clone_size: .; d_call: .; v_call: TRBV7-3; j_call: TRBJ2-5; cdr3_nt: TGTGCCAGCAGCTCCCCGGCTACGGGGACCCAGTACTTC; cdr3_aa: CASSSPATGTQYF
clone_size: few; d_call: .; v_call: TRBV9; j_call: TRBJ1-1; cdr3_nt: TGTGCCAGCGGTCGGGACACTGAAGCTTTCTTT; cdr3_aa: CASGRDTEAFF
clone_size: .; d_call: .; v_call: TRBV25-1; j_call: TRBJ1-2; cdr3_nt: TGTGCCAGCAGTGAACAAATGGGGGGGACGGAGGGCTACACCTTC; cdr3_aa: CASSEQMGGTEGYTF
clone_size: .; d_call: TRBD1; v_call: TRBV28; j_call: TRBJ1-5; cdr3_nt: TGTGCCAGCAGTTTATCGACAGGGGGGTCCAATCAGCCCCAGCATTTT; cdr3_aa: CASSLSTGGSNQPQHF
clone_size: .; d_call: TRBD2; v_call: TRBV4-3; j_call: TRBJ2-5; cdr3_nt: TGCGCCAGCAGCCAAGCTAGCGGGGGACTCGGGGGGGAGACCCAGTACTTC; cdr3_aa: CASSQASGGLGGETQYF
clone_size: .; d_call: .; v_call: TRBV5-1; j_call: TRBJ1-3; cdr3_nt: TGCGCCAGCACTGACCCTACAGGAGGAAACACCATATATTTT; cdr3_aa: CASTDPTGGNTIYF
clone_size: .; d_call: .; v_call: TRBV4-3; j_call: TRBJ1-2; cdr3_nt: TGCGCCAGCAGCCAAGAATTTGGGCAGGGAGGCTATGGCTACACCTTC; cdr3_aa: CASSQEFGQGGYGYTF
clone_size: .; d_call: TRBD1; v_call: TRBV2; j_call: TRBJ2-7; cdr3_nt: TGTGCCAGCAGCGGCTACAGGGGCTACGAGCAGTACTTC; cdr3_aa: CASSGYRGYEQYF
clone_size: .; d_call: .; v_call: TRBV20-1; j_call: TRBJ1-2; cdr3_nt: TGCAGTGCTAGACTTTCGGGACACCCGATCTTC; cdr3_aa: CSARLSGHPIF
clone_size: .; d_call: TRBD1; v_call: TRBV27; j_call: TRBJ1-5; cdr3_nt: TGTGCCAGCAGTTCCGGGACAGGGGTTCAGCCCCAGCATTTT; cdr3_aa: CASSSGTGVQPQHF
clone_size: .; d_call: .; v_call: TRBV13; j_call: TRBJ2-5; cdr3_nt: TGTGCCAGCAGCCTAGAGGTGGGGAGAGGAGAGACCCAGTACTTC; cdr3_aa: CASSLEVGRGETQYF
clone_size: .; d_call: .; v_call: TRBV6-5; j_call: TRBJ1-4; cdr3_nt: TGTGCCAGCAGCCCTACCCCGTGGAAACTGTTTTTT; cdr3_aa: CASSPTPWKLFF
clone_size: few; d_call: .; v_call: TRBV9; j_call: TRBJ2-7; cdr3_nt: TGTGCCAGCAGCGTAGGCCCCGTTCAGGGGTCCTACGAGCAGTACTTC; cdr3_aa: CASSVGPVQGSYEQYF
clone_size: .; d_call: TRBD1; v_call: TRBV30; j_call: TRBJ2-3; cdr3_nt: TGTGCCTGGAGCGGACAGGGGGCCGGCACAGATACGCAGTATTTT; cdr3_aa: CAWSGQGAGTDTQYF
clone_size: .; d_call: TRBD2; v_call: TRBV4-2; j_call: TRBJ2-1; cdr3_nt: TGTGCCAGCAGCCAAGAAGTGAGGGCTAGCGGGAGAGGTGAGCAGTTCTTC; cdr3_aa: CASSQEVRASGRGEQFF
clone_size: .; d_call: TRBD1; v_call: TRBV10-3; j_call: TRBJ1-5; cdr3_nt: TGTGCCATCAGCGACAGGGAAGGCAATCAGCCCCAGCATTTT; cdr3_aa: CAISDREGNQPQHF
clone_size: .; d_call: .; v_call: TRBV5-1; j_call: TRBJ1-2; cdr3_nt: TGCGCCAGCAGCTTGGAACAGGGTGGAGGCTACACCTTC; cdr3_aa: CASSLEQGGGYTF
clone_size: .; d_call: .; v_call: TRBV9; j_call: TRBJ1-6; cdr3_nt: TGTGCCAGCAGCGGGGGGGACCTGGGGTCACCCCTCCACTTT; cdr3_aa: CASSGGDLGSPLHF
clone_size: .; d_call: TRBD2; v_call: TRBV6-6; j_call: TRBJ2-1; cdr3_nt: TGTGCCAGCAGAGGGACTAGCGGGAGCCACTACAATGAGCAGTTCTTC; cdr3_aa: CASRGTSGSHYNEQFF
clone_size: few; d_call: TRBD2; v_call: TRBV4-3; j_call: TRBJ2-3; cdr3_nt: TGCGCCAGCAGCTCGTCCCTAGCGGGAGGCTACACAGATACGCAGTATTTT; cdr3_aa: CASSSSLAGGYTDTQYF
clone_size: few; d_call: TRBD2; v_call: TRBV7-2; j_call: TRBJ2-1; cdr3_nt: TGTGCCAGCAGCTTAGTTGGGACTAGCGGGAGGTCCCACAATGAGCAGTTCTTC; cdr3_aa: CASSLVGTSGRSHNEQFF
clone_size: many; d_call: TRBD2; v_call: TRBV11-3; j_call: TRBJ2-1; cdr3_nt: TGTGCCAGCAGCTCAGGCGGACTAGCGGCTGTCAATGAGCAGTTCTTC; cdr3_aa: CASSSGGLAAVNEQFF
clone_size: few; d_call: .; v_call: TRBV11-2; j_call: TRBJ1-3; cdr3_nt: TGTGCCAGCAGCCTGAGCTCTGGAAACACCATATATTTT; cdr3_aa: CASSLSSGNTIYF
clone_size: few; d_call: .; v_call: TRBV5-1; j_call: TRBJ2-5; cdr3_nt: TGCGCCAGCAGCCTGGGGGCCCAACGAGAGACCCAGTACTTC; cdr3_aa: CASSLGAQRETQYF
clone_size: .; d_call: .; v_call: TRBV18; j_call: TRBJ2-5; cdr3_nt: TGTGCCAGCTCAGGGCAGGATTGGGAGACCCAGTACTTC; cdr3_aa: CASSGQDWETQYF
clone_size: few; d_call: TRBD2; v_call: TRBV7-2; j_call: TRBJ2-1; cdr3_nt: TGTGCCAGCAGCTTAGAATCTAGCGGTGAGCAGTTCTTC; cdr3_aa: CASSLESSGEQFF
clone_size: .; d_call: TRBD2; v_call: TRBV5-1; j_call: TRBJ2-5; cdr3_nt: TGCGCCAGCAGCTTGACTAGCGGCCCCGGGGAGACCCAGTACTTC; cdr3_aa: CASSLTSGPGETQYF
clone_size: .; d_call: .; v_call: TRBV18; j_call: TRBJ1-3; cdr3_nt: TGTGCCAGCTCACCCCGACAGCTTTCTGGAAACACCATATATTTT; cdr3_aa: CASSPRQLSGNTIYF
clone_size: few; d_call: .; v_call: TRBV5-6; j_call: TRBJ1-2; cdr3_nt: TGTGCCAGCGCCGCGGGACCGGGAAATAACTATGGCTACACCTTC; cdr3_aa: CASAAGPGNNYGYTF
clone_size: few; d_call: TRBD2; v_call: TRBV28; j_call: TRBJ2-7; cdr3_nt: TGTGCCAGCAGCCCGCCTTTGCGGGGGACCTACGAGCAGTACTTC; cdr3_aa: CASSPPLRGTYEQYF
clone_size: .; d_call: .; v_call: TRBV14; j_call: TRBJ2-3; cdr3_nt: TGTGCCAGCAGCTCAATATGGCGGAACACAGATACGCAGTATTTT; cdr3_aa: CASSSIWRNTDTQYF
clone_size: few; d_call: .; v_call: TRBV7-2; j_call: TRBJ2-3; cdr3_nt: TGTGCCAGCAGCCCCTTCCGGGCTAGCAGGACAGATACGCAGTATTTT; cdr3_aa: CASSPFRASRTDTQYF
clone_size: .; d_call: TRBD2; v_call: TRBV9; j_call: TRBJ2-7; cdr3_nt: TGTGCCAGCAGCCCCCAAGCGGGAGGGTACGATCAACAGTACTTC; cdr3_aa: CASSPQAGGYDQQYF
clone_size: .; d_call: .; v_call: TRBV7-2; j_call: TRBJ2-5; cdr3_nt: TGTGCCAGCAGCCTCAGCAAGGCCAGGGCCCAGACCCAGTACTTC; cdr3_aa: CASSLSKARAQTQYF
clone_size: .; d_call: .; v_call: TRBV4-2; j_call: TRBJ1-3; cdr3_nt: TGTGCCAGCAGCCTTACCGGGAATCAAGCTTCTGGAAACACCATATATTTT; cdr3_aa: CASSLTGNQASGNTIYF
clone_size: few; d_call: .; v_call: TRBV19; j_call: TRBJ1-5; cdr3_nt: TGTGCCAGCACCATGAGGGGAGGACGGGCGAATCAGCCCCAGCATTTT; cdr3_aa: CASTMRGGRANQPQHF
clone_size: few; d_call: .; v_call: TRBV30; j_call: TRBJ2-1; cdr3_nt: TGTGCCTGGAGTGTTAGCCCCCGTAAGAGAACGAACAATGAGCAGTTCTTC; cdr3_aa: CAWSVSPRKRTNNEQFF
clone_size: .; d_call: .; v_call: TRBV6-6; j_call: TRBJ2-7; cdr3_nt: TGTGCCAGCAGTACCCTCAGGGGAGAGAGCTCCTACGAGCAGTACTTC; cdr3_aa: CASSTLRGESSYEQYF
clone_size: few; d_call: TRBD2; v_call: TRBV7-9; j_call: TRBJ2-7; cdr3_nt: TGTGCCAGCAGCTTAGACGTACTAGCGGTAAGCGAGCAGTACTTC; cdr3_aa: CASSLDVLAVSEQYF
clone_size: few; d_call: .; v_call: TRBV21-1; j_call: TRBJ2-2; cdr3_nt: TGTGCCAGCAGCAAAGCGCGGGGACAGGGGTGGGACACCGGGGAGCTGTTTTTT; cdr3_aa: CASSKARGQGWDTGELFF
clone_size: few; d_call: .; v_call: TRBV5-1; j_call: TRBJ2-1; cdr3_nt: TGCGCCAGCAGCTTGAGTAATTTGGACACCCAGCAGTTCTTC; cdr3_aa: CASSLSNLDTQQFF
clone_size: few; d_call: .; v_call: TRBV18; j_call: TRBJ1-5; cdr3_nt: TGTGCCAGCCACGGAGGGAATAGCAATCAGCCCCAGCATTTT; cdr3_aa: CASHGGNSNQPQHF
clone_size: .; d_call: TRBD1; v_call: TRBV7-2; j_call: TRBJ2-5; cdr3_nt: TGTGCCAGCAGCCCGGGGACAGCGGAGACCCAGTACTTC; cdr3_aa: CASSPGTAETQYF